Listed here are 21 T cell receptor beta chains from one sample, sequenced in a study of T cells in Graves' hyperthyroidism and ophthalmopathy. Authors of the study amplified TCR beta CDR3 regions from RNA transcripts. TCR CDR3 underwent first-round RT-PCR with the HTBI primer set. TCRdb re-called the multiplex PCR reads through MiXCR, storing one row per CDR3 protein. The sample shows hundreds of thousands of distinct CDR3 sequences, about 14% of them seen only once. Sequenced input: blood. Receptor source: a woman under 40 with Graves' hyperthyroidism that later progressed to Graves' ophthalmopathy.

A note on this clonotype: This could be a read error, since a much larger clone is one nucleotide away. This chain joins TRBV28 and TRBJ1-2; D is uncertain. The CDR3 runs to 12 residues. V lost 5 bases, J lost 8 bases, and 12 bases lay in between. CDR1 MDHEN and CDR2 SYDVKM come from the germline V gene. The CDR3 DNA sequence: TGTGCCAGCAGTCCAAGCAAACGGGGCTACACCTTC. Protein: CASSPSKRGYTF.

A remark on this clonotype: A much larger clone differs by one base, so this may be a read error. The rearrangement joins TRBV2 to TRBJ2-7; possible D gene TRBD2, 5 bases. The length of the CDR3 is 13 residues. CDR1 and CDR2 from the germline V gene are SNHLY and FYNNEI. The CDR3 sequence is CASSQGLSYEQHF. The DNA for the CDR3 is TGTGCCAGCAGCCAAGGACTTTCCTACGAGCAGCACTTC.

A few counts support this clonotype. V gene TRBV6-1 combines with J gene TRBJ2-3, with D tentatively TRBD1 (6 bases). The CDR3 spans 15 residues. CDR1 is MNHNS, CDR2 SASEGT, per germline. Trimming took 5 bases from V and 0 from J, leaving 12 bases between them. In DNA, the CDR3 is TGTGCCAGCAGTTGGGCCGGACAGAGCACAGATACGCAGTATTTT. It translates to CASSWAGQSTDTQYF.

This clonotype was counted between two and nine times. The CDR3 DNA reads TGTGCCAGCAGCGGACTGCCCAACTTCCCCTACGAGCAGTACTTC. The encoded protein is CASSGLPNFPYEQYF. This chain uses TRBV6-4 with TRBJ2-7, with D tentatively TRBD2 (5 bases). CDR3 size: 15 residues. V lost 6 bases and J 2 bases, leaving 17 bases between the germline ends. From germline, CDR1 is MRHNA and CDR2 SNTAGT.

In this sample, this clonotype turned up a few times. The CDR3 protein is CASSQERGAQREQFF. The CDR3, as DNA: TGTGCCAGCAGCCAAGAACGTGGGGCACAACGAGAGCAGTTCTTC. The chain carries TRBV3-2 and TRBJ2-1. TRBV3-2 is a recognized pseudogene. The CDR3 covers 15 residues.

DNA of the CDR3: TGCAGTGCTAGGGTTTCAGCGGGATTCACAGATACGCAGTATTTT. This sequence encodes CSARVSAGFTDTQYF. The rearrangement uses TRBV20-1 and TRBJ2-3; 7 positions agree with TRBD2. This CDR3 is built from 15 residues. V was clipped by 3 bases and J by 2 bases; unmatched bases: 8. Germline V lookup: CDR1 DFQATT, CDR2 SNEGSKA (reference sequence).

The genes are TRBV6-1 and TRBJ1-3; tentatively, D is TRBD1 (6 bases). Germline CDR1 is MNHNS and CDR2 is SASEGT. This CDR3 contains 15 residues. The V end was cut by 7 bases, the J end by 4 bases, with 17 bases between. CDR3 nucleotides: TGTGCCAGCACCTACAGCAGGGGTTCAGGAAACACCATATATTTT. Protein product: CASTYSRGSGNTIYF.

In its sample, this clonotype was seen many times. V gene TRBV7-2 combines with J gene TRBJ1-1, with D possibly matching TRBD1 (5 bases). The length of the CDR3 is 16 residues. Germline V gene data show CDR1 as SGHTA and CDR2 as FQGNSA. V was trimmed by 5 bases and J by 4 bases, leaving 20 bases between them. This chain's CDR3 is CASSPQTTGVGTEAFF. The CDR3 DNA reads as TGTGCCAGCAGCCCCCAGACAACAGGAGTGGGCACTGAAGCTTTCTTT.

The genes are TRBV11-3 and TRBJ2-7; unclear D gene. V was clipped by 4 bases and J by 6 bases, with 16 bases between them. The CDR3 is 14 amino acids. Germline V lookup: CDR1 SGHNT, CDR2 YENEEA. The CDR3 coding sequence is TGTGCCAGCAGCTCACGCTTGACTGAAGGCGAGCAGTACTTC. Protein sequence: CASSSRLTEGEQYF.

This clonotype was recorded at least ten times. This sequence joins TRBV2 and TRBJ2-1; no reliable D call. The CDR3 extends over 15 amino acids. Trimming removed 5 bases from V and 6 bases from J, with 17 bases in between. Germline lookup yields CDR1 SNHLY and CDR2 FYNNEI. The CDR3 DNA reads as TGTGCCAGCAGTCTCCCAGCGCGACTCGGCAATGAGCAGTTCTTC. Protein: CASSLPARLGNEQFF.

This clonotype was seen many times. This chain joins TRBV2 and TRBJ2-7, with D maybe TRBD2 (5 bases). The V end was cut by 6 bases, the J end by 3 bases, with 21 bases between. Germline CDR1 is SNHLY and CDR2 is FYNNEI. The CDR3 extends over 16 amino acids. The CDR3 sequence: CASSGVVAGSSYEQYF. In DNA form, the CDR3 reads TGTGCCAGCAGCGGAGTCGTGGCGGGCAGCAGCTACGAGCAGTACTTC.

The table lists this clonotype with many counts. The chain employs TRBV29-1 and TRBJ1-1, with unresolved D. The germline CDR1 and CDR2 sequences are SQVTM and ANQGSEA. V lost 7 bases to trimming and J lost 4 bases, with 7 bases between them. The CDR3 runs to 10 residues. CDR3 DNA: TGCAGCGCGCGGACCACTGAAGCTTTCTTT. Its translation is CSARTTEAFF.

The sample holds a few counts of this clonotype. V usage is TRBV7-9 and J usage is TRBJ2-7; D is undetermined. Germline lookup yields CDR1 SEHNR and CDR2 FQNEAQ (reference sequence). The germline V and J ends were trimmed by 5 bases and 4 bases, with 9 bases remaining between them. The CDR3 covers 12 residues. CDR3 DNA: TGTGCCAGCAGCCGCACCGCATACGAGCAGTACTTC. Protein product: CASSRTAYEQYF.

This clonotype was counted at least ten times. V is TRBV10-3 and J is TRBJ2-5; a possible D gene is TRBD1 (5 bases). The CDR3 length is 14 residues. The germline V gene has CDR1 ENHRY and CDR2 SYGVKD. V was clipped by 3 bases and J by 2 bases, with 10 bases between them. The CDR3 spells CAISEGQGQETQYF. In nucleotides, the CDR3 is TGTGCCATCAGTGAAGGGCAGGGACAAGAGACCCAGTACTTC.

This clonotype came up many times. The V and J genes are TRBV2 and TRBJ1-3, with D tentatively TRBD1 (5 bases). The CDR3 is 13 residues long. Germline CDR1 SNHLY, CDR2 FYNNEI. The germline V and J ends were trimmed by 8 bases and 2 bases, with 10 bases remaining between them. CDR3 protein: CASFRDPGNTIYF. In DNA, the CDR3 is TGTGCCAGCTTCCGGGACCCTGGAAACACCATATATTTT.

The rearrangement links TRBV11-2 to TRBJ2-6; no clear D gene. Per the germline V gene, CDR1 is SGHAT and CDR2 is FQNNGV. The V end was cut by 0 bases, the J end by 1 base, with 1 base between. The CDR3 totals 14 residues. In DNA form, the CDR3 reads TGTGCCAGCAGCTTAGAGTCTGGGGCCAACGTCCTGACTTTC. Translating it yields CASSLESGANVLTF.

This clonotype was picked up many times. V usage is TRBV2 and J usage is TRBJ1-5, with TRBD1 as a possible D gene (5 bases). The V end lost 6 bases, the J end lost 0 bases, and 6 bases lay between the germline ends. The CDR3 is made up of 13 amino acids. CDR1 is SNHLY, CDR2 FYNNEI, per germline. DNA of the CDR3: TGTGCCAGCAGGGACAATAGCAATCAGCCCCAGCATTTT. Amino acids: CASRDNSNQPQHF.

This clonotype showed up many times. V is TRBV18 and J is TRBJ1-4; 9 bases match TRBD1. Germline loops: CDR1 KGHSH, CDR2 LQKENI. V shed 1 base and J 7 bases; nucleotides not matched to a gene: 7. The CDR3 loop spans 16 amino acids. Here the CDR3 DNA reads TGTGCCAGCTCACCACGAGTCCGGGACAGGGTTGAAAAACTGTTTTTT. This sequence encodes CASSPRVRDRVEKLFF. Filled out from reference TRBV18 and TRBJ1-4, the complete variable domain reads NAGVMQNPRHLVRRRGQEARLRCSPMKGHSHVYWYRQLPEEGLKFMVYLQKENIIDESGMPKERFSAEFPKEGPSILRIQQVVRGDSAAYFCASSPRVRDRVEKLFFGSGTQLSVL.

In its sample, this clonotype was seen many times. This chain's CDR3 is CASSSDRGGYGYTF. CDR3 nucleotide sequence: TGTGCCAGCAGTTCTGACAGGGGTGGCTATGGCTACACCTTC. The chain joins TRBV28 to TRBJ1-2, with TRBD1 matching over 8 bases. This CDR3 is built from 14 residues. The V segment lost 4 bases and the J segment 4 bases; nucleotides outside the gene matches: 5. Germline V gene data show CDR1 as MDHEN and CDR2 as SYDVKM.

At least ten counts were recorded for this clonotype. The rearrangement links TRBV19 to TRBJ2-6, with D hard to call. Germline V gives CDR1 LNHDA, CDR2 SQIVND (reference sequence). Trimming pared 8 bases from V and 4 bases from J, leaving 9 bases between. The CDR3 loop spans 13 amino acids. The CDR3 is CASARTGANVLTF. The CDR3 bases are TGTGCCAGTGCCAGGACCGGGGCCAACGTCCTGACTTTC.

This clonotype was seen repeatedly, ten times or more. The chain recombines TRBV20-1 with TRBJ1-1; D remains ambiguous. V dropped 5 bases and J dropped 0 bases, with 13 bases sitting between them. Looked up from germline, CDR1 is DFQATT and CDR2 is SNEGSKA (reference sequence). The CDR3 sequence is 14 residues long. CDR3 region: CSAPPGLMNTEAFF. CDR3 nucleotides: TGCAGTGCTCCACCCGGGCTTATGAACACTGAAGCTTTCTTT.